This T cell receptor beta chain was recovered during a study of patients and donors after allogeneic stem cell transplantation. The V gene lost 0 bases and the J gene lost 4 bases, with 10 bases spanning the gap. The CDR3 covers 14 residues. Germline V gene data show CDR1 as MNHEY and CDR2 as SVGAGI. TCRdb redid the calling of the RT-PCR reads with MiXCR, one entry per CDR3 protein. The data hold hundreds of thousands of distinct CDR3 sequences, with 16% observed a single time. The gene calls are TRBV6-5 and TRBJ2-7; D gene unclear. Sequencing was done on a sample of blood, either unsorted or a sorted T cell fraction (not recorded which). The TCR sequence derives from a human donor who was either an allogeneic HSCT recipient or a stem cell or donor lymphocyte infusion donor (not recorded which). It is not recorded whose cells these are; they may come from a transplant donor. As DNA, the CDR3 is TGTGCCAGCAGTTACTCGAAAACCTCGTACGAGCAGTACTTC. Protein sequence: CASSYSKTSYEQYF.